The rows below give T cell receptor beta chains drawn from one sample of a study of beta chain features in type 1 diabetes. Sequencing used immunoSEQ multiplex PCR; TCRdb keeps in-frame clones, though not all of them. The top ten hold more than 0.08% of the sample, which has roughly 610,000 clones, roughly a sixth seen once. Input material: naive CD4+ T cells from blood. These receptors were obtained from a man aged 18 to 35 in good health. CDR3s include the opening cysteine and the closing phenylalanine or tryptophan. A D gene is named only where the DNA matches it firmly. The size entry is marked missing in some rows and otherwise reads once, few, many or a size class.

NA TRBJ2-4 TRBD2 TRBV29-1 CSVGTSGGKNIQYF TGCAGCGTGGGGACTAGCGGGGGCAAAAACATTCAGTACTTC
NA TRBJ2-5 NA TRBV7-9 CASSLQGIYETQYF TGTGCCAGCAGCTTACAGGGCATTTACGAGACCCAGTACTTC
few TRBJ2-7 NA TRBV15 CASGKTAGYEQYF TGTGCCTCAGGGAAAACAGCGGGCTACGAGCAGTACTTC
few TRBJ2-7 TRBD2 TRBV4-3 CASSPNGLLAGGREEQYF TGCGCCAGCAGCCCCAACGGCCTACTAGCGGGGGGGAGAGAGGAGCAGTACTTC
NA TRBJ2-5 TRBD1 TRBV7-3 CASSPGQNQETQYF TGTGCCAGCAGCCCGGGACAGAACCAAGAGACCCAGTACTTC
NA TRBJ2-3 NA TRBV10-3 CAISFGSTDTQYF TGTGCCATCAGCTTCGGGAGCACAGATACGCAGTATTTT
few TRBJ1-5 NA TRBV4-3 CASSPDAGRDQPQHF TGCGCCAGCAGCCCGGACGCCGGGAGAGATCAGCCCCAGCATTTT
NA TRBJ2-3 TRBD2 TRBV13 CASSSPTSGGLTDTQYF TGTGCCAGCAGCTCCCCCACTAGCGGGGGGCTCACAGATACGCAGTATTTT
few TRBJ1-1 NA TRBV5-1 CASSLGTFGEAFF TGCGCCAGCAGCCTCGGGACATTTGGTGAAGCTTTCTTT
few TRBJ2-1 NA TRBV27 CASSLSDPSYNEQFF TGTGCCAGCAGTTTATCCGACCCGAGCTACAATGAGCAGTTCTTC
few TRBJ1-5 NA TRBV5-6 CASSLVGRNQPQHF TGTGCCAGCAGCTTGGTGGGCCGCAATCAGCCCCAGCATTTT
few TRBJ1-1 NA TRBV5-1 CASSLRQGNTEAFF TGCGCCAGCAGCTTGAGGCAGGGCAACACTGAAGCTTTCTTT
few TRBJ2-2 NA TRBV10-3 CAIKTGTTMNTGELFF TGTGCCATCAAGACCGGGACAACTATGAACACCGGGGAGCTGTTTTTT
NA TRBJ2-1 NA TRBV6-5 CASSYSTGRSYNEQFF TGTGCCAGCAGTTACTCGACAGGACGCTCCTACAATGAGCAGTTCTTC
NA TRBJ2-7 NA TRBV18 CASSPQGDSSYEQYF TGTGCCAGCTCACCGCAAGGGGACTCCTCCTACGAGCAGTACTTC
once TRBJ1-2 NA TRBV19 CASSRDRSAYGYTF TGTGCCAGTAGTCGAGACAGGTCTGCCTATGGCTACACCTTC
NA TRBJ2-6 NA TRBV28 CASSLFGISGANVLTF TGTGCCAGCAGTTTATTCGGGATCTCTGGGGCCAACGTCCTGACTTTC
NA TRBJ2-7 NA TRBV2 CASRDGGAEQYF TGTGCCAGCAGAGATGGGGGGGCCGAGCAGTACTTC
few TRBJ2-7 TRBD2 TRBV5-4 CASSRPGLAGGPSYEQYF TGTGCCAGCAGCCGGCCCGGCCTAGCGGGGGGTCCCTCCTACGAGCAGTACTTC
few TRBJ2-3 TRBD2 TRBV5-1 CASSVPERGNTDTQYF TGCGCCAGCAGCGTCCCGGAGCGGGGGAACACAGATACGCAGTATTTT
few TRBJ1-2 NA TRBV27 CASSLFVEARKDYGYTF TGTGCCAGCAGTTTATTTGTTGAGGCCAGGAAAGACTATGGCTACACCTTC
few TRBJ1-5 TRBD1 TRBV25-1 CASSAGTGNSNSNQPQHF TGTGCCAGCAGCGCCGGGACAGGGAACTCTAATAGCAATCAGCCCCAGCATTTT
NA TRBJ2-7 TRBD1 TRBV9 CASSAGTGGYEQYF TGTGCCAGCAGCGCCGGGACAGGGGGCTACGAGCAGTACTTC
few TRBJ1-1 TRBD1 TRBV19 CASSIERTGREAFF TGTGCCAGTAGTATAGAACGGACAGGGCGAGAAGCTTTCTTT
NA TRBJ1-5 NA TRBV5-6 CASSPRGVRNQPQHF TGTGCCAGCAGTCCAAGGGGCGTTCGCAATCAGCCCCAGCATTTT
NA TRBJ1-2 TRBD1 TRBV7-3 CASSMDREAGYTF TGTGCCAGCAGCATGGACAGGGAGGCGGGCTACACCTTC
NA TRBJ2-5 NA TRBV7-2 CASSSSTSLGQETQYF TGTGCCAGCAGCTCCTCGACTAGTCTCGGCCAAGAGACCCAGTACTTC
few TRBJ2-5 TRBD2 TRBV5-4 CASSLRLAGKETQYF TGTGCCAGCAGCTTGAGACTAGCGGGGAAAGAGACCCAGTACTTC
few TRBJ2-3 NA TRBV7-2 CASSPTERSTDTQYF TGTGCCAGCAGCCCGACGGAACGAAGCACAGATACGCAGTATTTT
NA TRBJ1-1 NA TRBV5-4 CASSFEPENAFF TGTGCCAGCAGCTTCGAGCCGGAGAACGCTTTCTTT
few TRBJ1-4 NA TRBV7-9 CASSRPREKLFF TGTGCCAGCAGCCGTCCTAGGGAAAAACTGTTTTTT
NA TRBJ2-3 NA TRBV5-1 CASSFGTNTDTQYF TGCGCCAGCAGCTTCGGGACCAATACAGATACGCAGTATTTT
NA TRBJ2-7 TRBD2 TRBV9 CASSVVPAGASYEQYF TGTGCCAGCAGCGTAGTCCCAGCGGGGGCCTCCTACGAGCAGTACTTC